A selection of T cell receptor beta chains follows, all from one sample in a study of CXCR3-negative and CXCR3-positive naive CD8 T cells. TCRdb re-called the 5' RACE reads and shows each CDR3 protein once, DNA omitted. Recorded here are around 80,000 distinct CDR3 sequences; the top ten clones represent about 0.62%. The sequencing sample was made of naive CXCR3+ CD8+ T cells from blood. Source of these receptors: a human donor in good health. Some clones in this sample may be carry-over from other donors' samples. CDR3s include the opening cysteine and the closing phenylalanine or tryptophan.

v_gene	j_gene	CDR3aa
TRBV7-8	TRBJ2-1	CASDEAGWPRDEQFF
TRBV12-3/TRBV12-4	TRBJ1-1	CASSLALGQTEAFF
TRBV7-6	TRBJ2-2	CASSLPSLPNTGELFF
TRBV4-1	TRBJ2-7	CASSQGDSSLEQYF
TRBV12-1	TRBJ2-7	CASSFGAVQYF
TRBV7-9	TRBJ2-7	CASSTTYRGTYEQYF
TRBV7-2	TRBJ2-1	CASSPRAGGDERFF
TRBV10-3	TRBJ2-7	CAIKDREFYEQYF
TRBV5-1	TRBJ2-5	CASSLEAPRETQYF
TRBV7-9	TRBJ2-1	CASSLGQGSYNEEFF
TRBV12-3/TRBV12-4	TRBJ2-3	CASSSIEDRGADTQYF
TRBV27	TRBJ1-5	CANPGPGDSNQPQHF
TRBV6-2/TRBV6-3	TRBJ2-7	CASSYPNEQYF
TRBV28	TRBJ2-7	CASSPFKQDEQYF
TRBV13	TRBJ2-5	CASSLDRGNQETQYF
TRBV7-2	TRBJ2-1	CASSLEGSSGPYNEQFF
TRBV12-3/TRBV12-4	TRBJ2-6	CASQGSWLLGANVLTF
TRBV4-1	TRBJ2-5	CASSQGLAGVETQYF
TRBV27	TRBJ1-1	CASSPPGEMNTEAFF
TRBV29-1	TRBJ2-7	CSVEDRSSYEQYF
TRBV9	TRBJ2-2	CASSHHPGTPNTGELFF
TRBV7-3	TRBJ2-2	CASSPPTGGNLRGAVF
TRBV29-1	TRBJ2-7	CSVASGLAGYEQYF